The text below deals with one TCR beta chain. With a much larger clone just one base away, this may be a read error. This entry is derived from a study of regulatory T cells in long-lasting Graves disease. The CDR3 extends over 17 amino acids. Germline V gives CDR1 KGHDR, CDR2 SFDVKD. Regarding time point: newly diagnosed GD, antithyroid drugs for less than 3 months. The authors made the TCR library using RNA they extracted from PBMCs. Arm-PCR of CDR3 regions and iRepertoire HTBI primers were used to build TCR beta libraries. TCRdb reprocessed the multiplex PCR reads via MiXCR and lists one record per CDR3 protein. Of about 540,000 distinct CDR3 sequences listed, about 13% are singletons. These records were also assigned to another study, of T cells in Graves' hyperthyroidism and ophthalmopathy.

The receptor was isolated from a young man with Graves disease. Here the sequenced sample was peripheral blood mononuclear cells (PBMCs), taken at new diagnosis, from a patient treated with antithyroid drugs. The chain couples TRBV24-1 to TRBJ1-5; 8 bases fit TRBD1. CDR3 amino acids: CVTSDPRSDRDHQPQHF. The DNA for the CDR3 is TGTGTCACCAGTGATCCTCGGTCGGACAGGGATCATCAGCCCCAGCATTTT.